This is a list of T cell receptor beta chains from one sample in a study of cytomegalovirus exposure and HLA in healthy donors. TCRdb's copy holds only in-frame clones and misses some; the assay was immunoSEQ multiplex PCR. Counted here are 140,000 or so clones, around 75% occurring once; the ten biggest clones make up less than 1.5%. The sequencing sample was made of PBMCs. The source is a female donor in good health and CMV-seronegative. The CDR3 runs from the conserved cysteine through the conserved F or W. The order of the fields is CDR3 DNA, CDR3 protein, D gene, clone size, J gene, V gene, CDR3 length. D genes are given only for firm matches. Part of the rows lack a size; the others show once, few, many or a class for expanded clones.

TGCAGCGTTGAAGATCCTGACAGGCGCTCCGAGCAGTACTTC	CSVEDPDRRSEQYF	-	-	TRBJ2-7	TRBV29-1	14
TGTGCCAGCACCCTCCCCGGGTCCAAAAACATTCAGTACTTC	CASTLPGSKNIQYF	-	-	TRBJ2-4	TRBV5-8	14
TGTGCCAGCAGTCGACTAGCCTACAATGAGCAGTTCTTC	CASSRLAYNEQFF	-	-	TRBJ2-1	TRBV6-4	13
TGCGCCAGCAGCTTTGTCGGACAATCGTCCTCTGGGGCCAACGTCCTGACTTTC	CASSFVGQSSSGANVLTF	-	-	TRBJ2-6	TRBV5-1	18
TGTGCCAGAAGCTTGGGGGTGGACGGACATAGCAATCAGCCCCAGCATTTT	CARSLGVDGHSNQPQHF	-	-	TRBJ1-5	TRBV5-3	17
TGTGCCAGCAGTTCTAGGCAAGAGACCCAGTACTTC	CASSSRQETQYF	-	few	TRBJ2-5	TRBV27	12
TGTGCCTCGCAGGGCAGGGGGAATGAGCAGTTCTTC	CASQGRGNEQFF	TRBD1	-	TRBJ2-1	TRBV2	12
TGTGCCAGCTCCCCCGGGACAGGTCCCTACGAGCAGTACTTC	CASSPGTGPYEQYF	TRBD1	-	TRBJ2-7	TRBV18	14
TGTGCCAGCAGTCCCCCTTCGGAGACCCAGTACTTC	CASSPPSETQYF	-	-	TRBJ2-5	TRBV27	12
TGCAGCGTCTGTGACAGGGACGATGAGCAGTTCTTC	CSVCDRDDEQFF	TRBD1	-	TRBJ2-1	TRBV29-1	12
TGTGCCAGCAGTTACTCGATTGCGGGAGGGTACAATGAGCAGTTCTTC	CASSYSIAGGYNEQFF	TRBD2	-	TRBJ2-1	TRBV6-5	16
TGTGCCAGCAGTGACTCCCCGGGAGGGCCAACAGATACGCAGTATTTT	CASSDSPGGPTDTQYF	TRBD2	-	TRBJ2-3	TRBV6-4	16
TGTGCCAGCATAGGGGACAGGAACTATGGCTACACCTTC	CASIGDRNYGYTF	TRBD1	-	TRBJ1-2	TRBV6-5	13
TGTGCCAGCCCTACCGGGACAGACGGTGGCGGGGAGCTGTTTTTT	CASPTGTDGGGELFF	TRBD1	-	TRBJ2-2	TRBV25-1	15
TGTGCCACCAGCAGAGATTGGAGTTTCGGTGGACTCCCAGATACGCAGTATTTT	CATSRDWSFGGLPDTQYF	-	-	TRBJ2-3	TRBV15	18
TGTGCCAGCAGCCACCTTAGCGGGAGACAAGGAGAAGAGCAGTACTTC	CASSHLSGRQGEEQYF	TRBD2	-	TRBJ2-7	TRBV4-2	16
TGCAGCGTTGGTAGACAGCCTCAAGAGACCCAGTACTTC	CSVGRQPQETQYF	-	-	TRBJ2-5	TRBV29-1	13
TGTGCCAGCACCCCGGGACAGGGGGCGAGGCATGAGCAGTTCTTC	CASTPGQGARHEQFF	TRBD1	-	TRBJ2-1	TRBV25-1	15
TGTGCCAGCAGCTTTTCAGGTAGCAATCAGCCCCAGCATTTT	CASSFSGSNQPQHF	-	-	TRBJ1-5	TRBV7-9	14
TGTGCCAGCAGCACACACCGGACAGGCCAATCTTTCTTT	CASSTHRTGQSFF	TRBD1	once	TRBJ1-1	TRBV7-9	13
TGTGCCAGCAGCCCTAGGACTAGTGGGGTTGTATGGGAGCAGTACTTC	CASSPRTSGVVWEQYF	TRBD2	-	TRBJ2-7	TRBV7-9	16
TGCAGCGTGCCTCGTTTCGGGAGCTCCTACAATGAGCAGTTCTTC	CSVPRFGSSYNEQFF	-	-	TRBJ2-1	TRBV29-1	15
TGCGCCAGCAGCTTTGAGGGATCCTACAATGAGCAGTTCTTC	CASSFEGSYNEQFF	-	-	TRBJ2-1	TRBV5-1	14
TGTGCCAGCAGCCCCTATACGGGAGAGTACACCGGGGAGCTGTTTTTT	CASSPYTGEYTGELFF	-	-	TRBJ2-2	TRBV7-9	16
TGTGCCAGCAGTTACTCTTTAGCGGGAGCGAGAAATGAGCAGTTCTTC	CASSYSLAGARNEQFF	TRBD2	-	TRBJ2-1	TRBV6-5	16
TGCGCCAGCAGTTCGACCGGACAGGGGACAACTAATGAAAAACTGTTTTTT	CASSSTGQGTTNEKLFF	TRBD1	-	TRBJ1-4	TRBV5-1	17
TGTGCCAGTAGTATACTAGCGGGAGTAGCCTACGAGCAGTACTTC	CASSILAGVAYEQYF	TRBD2	-	TRBJ2-7	TRBV19	15
TGCAGCGTTGTAGGTCAGGGGGCGGCTGAAGCTTTCTTT	CSVVGQGAAEAFF	TRBD1	-	TRBJ1-1	TRBV29-1	13
TGTGCCAGTAGTATCATAGGGGGCAATCAGCCCCAGCATTTT	CASSIIGGNQPQHF	-	-	TRBJ1-5	TRBV19	14
TGCGCCAGCAGCTTGACTAATGCGACTAGCGGGAGTATTTGGGAGACCCAGTACTTC	CASSLTNATSGSIWETQYF	TRBD2	-	TRBJ2-5	TRBV5-1	19
TGTGCCAGCAGTTACGGCAGGGCTTACGAGCAGTACTTC	CASSYGRAYEQYF	-	-	TRBJ2-7	TRBV6-6	13
TGTGCCAGCTCACCACTTACCCTAGCGGGCCAAGAGACCCAGTACTTC	CASSPLTLAGQETQYF	TRBD2	-	TRBJ2-5	TRBV18	16
TGTGCCAGCAGTGGGGGACTAGCGGGACAAGAGACCCAGTACTTC	CASSGGLAGQETQYF	TRBD2	-	TRBJ2-5	TRBV28	15
TGTGCCATCAGTGAGGTTCTAGCGGGCAACACAGATACGCAGTATTTT	CAISEVLAGNTDTQYF	TRBD2	-	TRBJ2-3	TRBV10-3	16
TGTGCCAGTAGCCCACATGACAGGGCCAACTACGAGCAGTACTTC	CASSPHDRANYEQYF	TRBD1	-	TRBJ2-7	TRBV19	15
TGTGCCAGCAGCTTTGGGGGGACCGATCAGCCCCAGCATTTT	CASSFGGTDQPQHF	-	-	TRBJ1-5	TRBV5-4	14
TGTGCCAGCACTTCCGGGGTGAACACTGAAGCTTTCTTT	CASTSGVNTEAFF	-	once	TRBJ1-1	TRBV7-9	13
TGTGCCAGCAGTTTATTTTCGGGGGACCAGCCCCAGCATTTT	CASSLFSGDQPQHF	-	-	TRBJ1-5	TRBV27	14
TGTGCCAGCAGTGTGAAGACAACTAGCACAGATACGCAGTATTTT	CASSVKTTSTDTQYF	-	-	TRBJ2-3	TRBV6-1	15
TGTGCCAGCAGGACAGGAGGCAATCAGCCCCAGCATTTT	CASRTGGNQPQHF	-	-	TRBJ1-5	TRBV28	13
TGTGCCAGCAGCCGGACAAGTGGGAACTACGAGCAGTACTTC	CASSRTSGNYEQYF	-	once	TRBJ2-7	TRBV9	14
TGCAGCGTTACTAGCGGGAATGCCGGGGAGCTGTTTTTT	CSVTSGNAGELFF	TRBD2	-	TRBJ2-2	TRBV29-1	13
TGTGCCAGCAACCGACTAGCGGGAGTCCCCTACGAGCAGTACTTC	CASNRLAGVPYEQYF	TRBD2	-	TRBJ2-7	TRBV28	15
TGTGCCTGGAGTGGTTGGGACAGCCTCTACGAGCAGTACTTC	CAWSGWDSLYEQYF	TRBD1	-	TRBJ2-7	TRBV30	14
TGCGCCAGCAGCTTGGTTCAGGGGATATTCTACGAGCAGTACTTC	CASSLVQGIFYEQYF	-	-	TRBJ2-7	TRBV5-1	15
TGTGCCAGCAAAAGACTAGCGGGAGAAGATACGCAGTATTTT	CASKRLAGEDTQYF	TRBD2	-	TRBJ2-3	TRBV6-4	14
TGTGCCAGCTCACGGGGACAGAACACTGAAGCTTTCTTT	CASSRGQNTEAFF	-	-	TRBJ1-1	TRBV18	13
TGTGCCAGCAGTTACGGGGCCTCTTGGGCTGAAGCTTTCTTT	CASSYGASWAEAFF	-	-	TRBJ1-1	TRBV6-5	14
TGTGCCAGCAGCAAAGCGCTTTCCAGGGGGGTAGCCAAAAACATTCAGTACTTC	CASSKALSRGVAKNIQYF	-	-	TRBJ2-4	TRBV21-1	18
TGTGCCAGCACCATAGCGGGAGGCTCAGATACGCAGTATTTT	CASTIAGGSDTQYF	TRBD2	-	TRBJ2-3	TRBV6-5	14
TGTGCCAGTAGCTCGGGTTGGCAGGGGAGTACAGATACGCAGTATTTT	CASSSGWQGSTDTQYF	-	-	TRBJ2-3	TRBV19	16
TGTGCCAGCAGTTACTCGACCGGGGGGGGACAGCCCCAGCATTTT	CASSYSTGGGQPQHF	-	medium-sized	TRBJ1-5	TRBV6-5	15
TGTGCCAGCAGTTCGGACAACCAAGAGACCCAGTACTTC	CASSSDNQETQYF	-	-	TRBJ2-5	TRBV2	13
TGTGCCAGCAGGTCAGGGACAGGGGGTTTCAATCAGCCCCAGCATTTT	CASRSGTGGFNQPQHF	TRBD1	-	TRBJ1-5	TRBV27	16
TGTGCCAGCATGCTGACTAGCGGGAGTACAGCAGATACGCAGTATTTT	CASMLTSGSTADTQYF	TRBD2	once	TRBJ2-3	TRBV27	16
TGCGCCAGCAGCCACGGGACAGACGGAAATAACTTAGCTAACTATGGCTACACCTTC	CASSHGTDGNNLANYGYTF	TRBD1	-	TRBJ1-2	TRBV4-1	19
TGTGCCAGCGACAGGGGTTTGAGTGGCTACACCTTC	CASDRGLSGYTF	TRBD1	-	TRBJ1-2	TRBV28	12
TGTGCCAGCAGTGAAGCAGGACTAGCGGGCCTCTCCTACGAGCAGTACTTC	CASSEAGLAGLSYEQYF	TRBD2	-	TRBJ2-7	TRBV6-1	17
TGTGCCAGCAGCTTGACAGGGAGGAAGCAGCCCCAGCATTTT	CASSLTGRKQPQHF	TRBD1	-	TRBJ1-5	TRBV28	14